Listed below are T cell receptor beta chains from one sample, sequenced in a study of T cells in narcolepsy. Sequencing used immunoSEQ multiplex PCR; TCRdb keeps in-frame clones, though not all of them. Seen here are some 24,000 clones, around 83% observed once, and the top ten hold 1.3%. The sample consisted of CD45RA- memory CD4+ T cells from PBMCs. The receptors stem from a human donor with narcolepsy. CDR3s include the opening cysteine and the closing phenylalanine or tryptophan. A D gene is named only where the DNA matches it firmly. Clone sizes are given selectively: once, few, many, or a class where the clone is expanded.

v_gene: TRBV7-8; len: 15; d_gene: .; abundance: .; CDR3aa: CASSFGQGMNTEAFF
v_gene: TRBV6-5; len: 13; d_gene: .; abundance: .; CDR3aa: CASRGGGTGELFF
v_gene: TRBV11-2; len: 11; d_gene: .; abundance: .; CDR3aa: CASSPISEQYF
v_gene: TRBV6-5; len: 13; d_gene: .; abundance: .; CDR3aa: CASSKQGYTEAFF
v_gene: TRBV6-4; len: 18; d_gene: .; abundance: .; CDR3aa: CASSKTHDSSGGRNIQYF
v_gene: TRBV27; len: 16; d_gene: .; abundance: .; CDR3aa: CASKSDGARGNQPQHF
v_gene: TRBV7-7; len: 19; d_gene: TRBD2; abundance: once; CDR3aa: CASSLTSGRAGIGQETQYF
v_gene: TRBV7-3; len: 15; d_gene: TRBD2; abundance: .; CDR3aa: CASSARGGTSDEQFF
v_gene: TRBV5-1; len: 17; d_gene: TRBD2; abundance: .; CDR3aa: CASSPEGRGGGTDTQYF
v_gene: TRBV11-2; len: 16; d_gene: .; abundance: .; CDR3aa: CASSLDLRQVHTEAFF
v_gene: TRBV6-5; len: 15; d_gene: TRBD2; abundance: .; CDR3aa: CASRRTGTTQETQYF
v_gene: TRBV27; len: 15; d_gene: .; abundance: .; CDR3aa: CASSSGGVGNEKLFF
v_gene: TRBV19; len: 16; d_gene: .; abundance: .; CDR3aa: CASSKRNPGPPNEQFF
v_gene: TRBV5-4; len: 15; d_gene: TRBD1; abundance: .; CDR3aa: CASASTGTGNNEQFF
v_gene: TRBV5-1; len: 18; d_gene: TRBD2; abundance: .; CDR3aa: CASSLGASRLAGGRAQYF
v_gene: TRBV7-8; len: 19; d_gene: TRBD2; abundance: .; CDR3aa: CASSFTSGSGGRARGEQFF
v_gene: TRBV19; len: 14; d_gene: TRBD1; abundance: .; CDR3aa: CASQDRELYNEQFF
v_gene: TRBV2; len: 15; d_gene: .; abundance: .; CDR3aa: CASSTSGRVTDTQYF
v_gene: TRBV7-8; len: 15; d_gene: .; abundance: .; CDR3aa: CASSFIGQDTGELFF
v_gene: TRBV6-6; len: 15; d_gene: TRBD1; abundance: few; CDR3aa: CASSGTGPGNTEAFF
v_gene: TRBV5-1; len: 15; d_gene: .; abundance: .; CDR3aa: CASSSERGTIETQYF
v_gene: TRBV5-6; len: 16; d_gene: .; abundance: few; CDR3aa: CASSWWVSSRPTEAFF
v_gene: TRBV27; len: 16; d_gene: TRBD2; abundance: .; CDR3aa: CASKLLAGANPDTQYF
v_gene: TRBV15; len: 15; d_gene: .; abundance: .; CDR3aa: CATSRVRGVNTEAFF
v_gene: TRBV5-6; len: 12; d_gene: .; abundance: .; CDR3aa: CASSPPGTEAFF
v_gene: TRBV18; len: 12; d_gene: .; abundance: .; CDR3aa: CASSTFTDTQYF
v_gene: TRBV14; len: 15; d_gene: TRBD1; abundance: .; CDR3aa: CASSLRTGMNTEAFF
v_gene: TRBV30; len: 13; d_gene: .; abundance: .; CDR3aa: CAWSLRGNSPLHF
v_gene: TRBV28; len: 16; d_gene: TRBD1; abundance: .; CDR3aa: CASRVRGQGAALEQYF
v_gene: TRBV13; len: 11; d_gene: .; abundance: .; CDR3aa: CASSISYEQYF
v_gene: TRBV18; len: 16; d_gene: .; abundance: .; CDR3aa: CASSSDFGGLNTEAFF
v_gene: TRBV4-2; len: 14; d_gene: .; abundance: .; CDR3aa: CASSQDTGLLRKFF
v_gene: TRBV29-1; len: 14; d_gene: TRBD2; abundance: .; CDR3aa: CSVLAGGSSYEQYF
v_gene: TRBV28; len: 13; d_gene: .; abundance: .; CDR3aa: CASSLSGTYGYTF
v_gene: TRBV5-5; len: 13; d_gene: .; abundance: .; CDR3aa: CASSENPHNEQFF
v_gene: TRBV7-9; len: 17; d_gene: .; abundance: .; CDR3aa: CASSPLPLLSSNYGYTF
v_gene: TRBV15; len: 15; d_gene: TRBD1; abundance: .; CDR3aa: CATSPGQGVYSPLHF
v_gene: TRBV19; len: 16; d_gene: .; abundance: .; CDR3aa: CASSLGQTYSNQPQHF
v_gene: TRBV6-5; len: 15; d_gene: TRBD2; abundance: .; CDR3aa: CANTLGLAGDYEQYF
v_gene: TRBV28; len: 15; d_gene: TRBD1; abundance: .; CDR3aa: CASSITGTGLDEQYF
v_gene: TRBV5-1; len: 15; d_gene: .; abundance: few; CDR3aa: CASSPPWSGWSEQFF
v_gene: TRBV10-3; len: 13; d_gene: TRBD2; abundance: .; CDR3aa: CAIRGLAGHEQYF
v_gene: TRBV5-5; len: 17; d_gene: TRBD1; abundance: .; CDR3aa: CASSSFDWTGAGQPQHF
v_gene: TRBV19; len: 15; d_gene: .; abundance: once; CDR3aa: CASSIRESSYNEQFF
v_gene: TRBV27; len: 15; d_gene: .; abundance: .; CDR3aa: CASVSLAGLNEKLFF
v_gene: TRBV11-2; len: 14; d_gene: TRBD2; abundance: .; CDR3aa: CASTTTSASYEQYF